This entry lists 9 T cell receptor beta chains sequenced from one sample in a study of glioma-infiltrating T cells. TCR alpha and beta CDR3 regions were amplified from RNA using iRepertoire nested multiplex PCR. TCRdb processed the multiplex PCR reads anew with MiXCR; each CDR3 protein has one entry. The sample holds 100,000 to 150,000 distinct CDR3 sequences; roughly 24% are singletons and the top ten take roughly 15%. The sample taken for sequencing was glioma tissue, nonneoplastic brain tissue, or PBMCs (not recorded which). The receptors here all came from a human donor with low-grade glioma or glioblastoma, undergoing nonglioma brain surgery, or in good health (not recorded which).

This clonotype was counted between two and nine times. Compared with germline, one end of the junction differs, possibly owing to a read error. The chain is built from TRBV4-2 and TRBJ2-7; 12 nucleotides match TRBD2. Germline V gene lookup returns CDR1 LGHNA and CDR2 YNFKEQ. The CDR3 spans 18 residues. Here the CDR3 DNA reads TGTGCCAGCAACCAAGAGGGACTAGCGGGTTTAAATCCCTACGAGCAGTACTTC. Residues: CASNQEGLAGLNPYEQYF.

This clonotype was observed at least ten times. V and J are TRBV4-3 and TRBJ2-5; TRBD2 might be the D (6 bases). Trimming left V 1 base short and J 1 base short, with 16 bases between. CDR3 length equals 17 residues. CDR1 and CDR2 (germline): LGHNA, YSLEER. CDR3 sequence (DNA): TGCGCCAGCAGCCAAGGGAACGGGGGTACTCTCCAAGAGACCCAGTACTTC. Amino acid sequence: CASSQGNGGTLQETQYF.

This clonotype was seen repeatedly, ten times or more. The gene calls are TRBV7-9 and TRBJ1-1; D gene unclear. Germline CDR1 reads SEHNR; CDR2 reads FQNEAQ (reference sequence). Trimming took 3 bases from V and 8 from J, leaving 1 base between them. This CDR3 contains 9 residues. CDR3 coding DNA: TGTGCCAGCAGCTTGGAAGCTTTCTTT. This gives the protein CASSLEAFF.

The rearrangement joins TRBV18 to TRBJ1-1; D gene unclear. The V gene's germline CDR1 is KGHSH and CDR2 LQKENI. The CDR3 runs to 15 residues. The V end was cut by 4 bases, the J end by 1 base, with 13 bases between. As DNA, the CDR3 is TGTGCCAGCTCACAATTCGAGAGGCAGAACACTGAAGCTTTCTTT. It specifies CASSQFERQNTEAFF. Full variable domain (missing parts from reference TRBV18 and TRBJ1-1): NAGVMQNPRHLVRRRGQEARLRCSPMKGHSHVYWYRQLPEEGLKFMVYLQKENIIDESGMPKERFSAEFPKEGPSILRIQQVVRGDSAAYFCASSQFERQNTEAFFGQGTRLTVV.

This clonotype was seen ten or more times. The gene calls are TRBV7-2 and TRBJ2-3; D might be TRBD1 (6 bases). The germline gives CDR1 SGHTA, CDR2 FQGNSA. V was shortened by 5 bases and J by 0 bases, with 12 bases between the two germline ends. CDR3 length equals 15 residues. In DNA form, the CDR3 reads TGTGCCAGCAGCAGGGGGATGCCTAGCACAGATACGCAGTATTTT. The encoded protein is CASSRGMPSTDTQYF.

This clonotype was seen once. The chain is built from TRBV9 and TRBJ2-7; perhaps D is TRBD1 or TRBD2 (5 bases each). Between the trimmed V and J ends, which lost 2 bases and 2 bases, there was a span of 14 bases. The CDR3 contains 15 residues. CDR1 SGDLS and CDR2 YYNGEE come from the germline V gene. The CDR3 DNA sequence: TGTGCCAGCAGCGTCCTTCAGGGACCAGCCTACGAGCAGTACTTC. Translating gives CASSVLQGPAYEQYF.

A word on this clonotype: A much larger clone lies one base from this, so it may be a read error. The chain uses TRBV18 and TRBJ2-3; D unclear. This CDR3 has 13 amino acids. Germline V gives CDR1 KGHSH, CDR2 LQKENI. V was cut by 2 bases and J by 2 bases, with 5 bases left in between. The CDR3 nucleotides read TGTGCCAGCTCACCATGGGCCACAGATACGCAGTATTTT. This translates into CASSPWATDTQYF.

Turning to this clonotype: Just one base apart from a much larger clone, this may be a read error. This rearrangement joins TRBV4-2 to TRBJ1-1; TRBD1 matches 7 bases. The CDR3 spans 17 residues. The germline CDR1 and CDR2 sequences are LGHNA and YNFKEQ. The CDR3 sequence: CASSQKSTGNMKTEAFF. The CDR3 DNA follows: TGTGCCAGCAGCCAAAAATCGACAGGGAACATGAAAACTGAAGCTTTCTTT.

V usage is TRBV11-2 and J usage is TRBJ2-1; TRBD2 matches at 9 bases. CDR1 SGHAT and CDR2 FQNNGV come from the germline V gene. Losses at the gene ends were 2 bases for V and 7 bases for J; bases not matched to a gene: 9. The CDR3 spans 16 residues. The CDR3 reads CASSLSVASGMNEQFF. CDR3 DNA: TGTGCCAGCAGCTTAAGTGTGGCTAGCGGGATGAATGAGCAGTTCTTC.